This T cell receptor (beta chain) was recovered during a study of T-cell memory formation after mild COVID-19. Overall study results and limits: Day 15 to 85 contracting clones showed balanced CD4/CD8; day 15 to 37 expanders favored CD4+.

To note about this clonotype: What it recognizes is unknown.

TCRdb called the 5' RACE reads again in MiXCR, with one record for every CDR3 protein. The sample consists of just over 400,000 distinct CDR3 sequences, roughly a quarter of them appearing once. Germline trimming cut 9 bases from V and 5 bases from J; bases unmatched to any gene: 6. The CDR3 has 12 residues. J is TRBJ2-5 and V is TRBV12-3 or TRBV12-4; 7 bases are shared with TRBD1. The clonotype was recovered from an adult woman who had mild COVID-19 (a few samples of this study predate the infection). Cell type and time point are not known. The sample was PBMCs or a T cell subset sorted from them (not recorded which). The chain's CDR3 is CASETGKETQYF. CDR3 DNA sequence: TGTGCCAGTGAGACAGGGAAGGAGACCCAGTACTTC.